This is a list of T cell receptor beta chains from one sample in a study of human T cells and chemical hapten exposure. TCRdb called the RACE reads again in MiXCR, with one record for every CDR3 protein. The sample holds about 200,000 distinct CDR3 sequences; about 25% are singletons and the top ten take roughly 2.5%. The specimen comprised whole blood, sampled in connection with sensitization to the hapten diphenylcyclopropenone (DPC). These receptors were taken from a woman between 40 and 50 years old with alopecia areata. Some clones in this sample may be carry-over from other donors' samples. Each CDR3 is given with its conserved first and last residue. Each record gives: V gene, D gene, clone size, J gene, CDR3 protein, CDR3 DNA. A D gene is named only where the DNA matches it firmly. Only part of the rows carry a size: once, few, many, or a class if the clone is expanded.

TRBV20-1	TRBD2	-	TRBJ2-1	CSASAMGTKYNEQFF	TGCAGTGCTAGCGCTATGGGGACTAAGTACAATGAGCAGTTCTTC
TRBV4-3	-	-	TRBJ2-1	CASSQEGRRGEQFF	TGCGCCAGCAGCCAAGAGGGGCGGCGCGGTGAGCAGTTCTTC
TRBV9	-	-	TRBJ1-1	CASSPSGWYTEAFF	TGTGCCAGCAGCCCAAGCGGGTGGTACACTGAAGCTTTCTTT
TRBV21-1	-	-	TRBJ1-5	CASSKERKGTRCGANQPQHF	TGTGCCAGCAGCAAAGAGCGCAAGGGGACCCGATGTGGGGCCAATCAGCCCCAGCATTTT
TRBV7-2	-	few	TRBJ2-7	CASSLGAESYEQYF	TGTGCCAGCAGCTTAGGTGCGGAATCCTACGAGCAGTACTTC
TRBV29-1	-	-	TRBJ2-1	CSVGEGGRVRNEQFF	TGCAGCGTGGGAGAGGGGGGCAGGGTCCGGAATGAGCAGTTCTTC
TRBV5-4	-	-	TRBJ2-5	CASGKSETQYF	TGTGCCAGCGGGAAATCAGAGACCCAGTACTTC
TRBV21-1	-	-	TRBJ2-5	CASSSRTREETQYF	TGTGCCAGCAGCTCCCGGACACGGGAAGAGACCCAGTACTTC
TRBV12-3/TRBV12-4	-	few	TRBJ2-2	CASSLETSGELFF	TGTGCCAGCAGTTTGGAGACTAGCGGGGAGCTGTTTTTT
TRBV5-1	-	-	TRBJ2-1	CASSLATSDGNEQFF	TGCGCCAGCAGCTTGGCCACTTCGGACGGCAATGAGCAGTTCTTC
TRBV12-3/TRBV12-4	-	few	TRBJ1-5	CASSSWGLVQPQHF	TGTGCCAGCAGTTCCTGGGGCTTGGTCCAGCCCCAGCATTTT
TRBV4-3	-	few	TRBJ1-1	CASSQDFPGLWAEAFF	TGCGCCAGCAGCCAAGATTTCCCCGGGCTGTGGGCTGAAGCTTTCTTT
TRBV28	-	many	TRBJ1-5	CASRSRDTRYQPQHF	TGTGCCAGCAGGTCCCGGGACACAAGATATCAGCCCCAGCATTTT
TRBV5-1	-	-	TRBJ1-1	CASSSRQANTEAFF	TGCGCCAGCAGCTCCCGACAGGCGAACACTGAAGCTTTCTTT
TRBV28	TRBD1	-	TRBJ1-1	CASSLPRGLKDTEAFF	TGTGCCAGCAGTTTACCCAGGGGGTTAAAGGACACTGAAGCTTTCTTT
TRBV6-2/TRBV6-3	-	-	TRBJ1-5	CATFQLGPNQPQHF	TGTGCCACCTTCCAATTGGGTCCCAATCAGCCCCAGCATTTT
TRBV28	-	-	TRBJ2-4	CASTSSDSYKNIQYF	TGTGCCAGCACCTCCTCGGACAGCTACAAAAACATTCAGTACTTC
TRBV20-1	-	-	TRBJ1-5	CSARDPGKRNQPQHF	TGCAGTGCTAGAGATCCGGGGAAACGGAATCAGCCCCAGCATTTT
TRBV7-2	-	once	TRBJ1-1	CASSLRPGDEAFF	TGTGCCAGCAGCTTACGCCCAGGAGATGAAGCTTTCTTT
TRBV7-6	TRBD1	-	TRBJ2-3	CASSLGQNTDTQYF	TGTGCCAGCAGCTTGGGACAGAACACAGATACGCAGTATTTT
TRBV20-1	TRBD1	few	TRBJ1-3	CSASRGQPTSGNTIYF	TGCAGTGCTTCACGGGGACAGCCAACCTCTGGAAACACCATATATTTT
TRBV28	-	-	TRBJ2-5	CASSLIARPETQYF	TGTGCCAGCAGTTTAATCGCGCGGCCAGAGACCCAGTACTTC
TRBV24-1	-	-	TRBJ2-3	CATSVRGRGTDTQYF	TGTGCCACCAGTGTAAGGGGCCGGGGGACAGATACGCAGTATTTT
TRBV7-2	TRBD1	few	TRBJ2-4	CASSDRTGIAKNIQYF	TGTGCCAGCAGCGACCGGACAGGGATAGCCAAAAACATTCAGTACTTC
TRBV6-5	-	-	TRBJ2-5	CASSYSSSMYQETQYF	TGTGCCAGCAGTTACTCGAGCAGCATGTACCAAGAGACCCAGTACTTC
TRBV3-1	-	few	TRBJ1-5	CASSQEGSNQPQHF	TGTGCCAGCAGCCAGGAAGGTAGCAATCAGCCCCAGCATTTT
TRBV6-4	-	-	TRBJ2-3	CASSDSTGAGDTQYF	TGTGCCAGCAGTGACTCGACCGGGGCCGGGGATACGCAGTATTTT
TRBV7-9	-	few	TRBJ1-6	CASSLERGKNSPLHF	TGTGCCAGCAGCTTAGAGCGGGGGAAGAATTCACCCCTCCACTTT
TRBV20-1	-	many	TRBJ2-3	CSARVHSGTDTQYF	TGCAGTGCTAGAGTACACAGCGGCACAGATACGCAGTATTTT
TRBV6-6	TRBD1	-	TRBJ1-5	CASRAPGGTQPQHF	TGTGCCAGCAGAGCCCCAGGGGGCACTCAGCCCCAGCATTTT
TRBV7-2	TRBD2	-	TRBJ2-3	CASSESGGLAGYTDTQYF	TGTGCCAGCAGCGAAAGTGGGGGGCTAGCGGGATACACAGATACGCAGTATTTT
TRBV6-5	-	-	TRBJ1-2	CASSSPGVGYGYTF	TGTGCCAGCAGTTCTCCCGGGGTCGGCTATGGCTACACCTTC
TRBV5-6	-	-	TRBJ2-7	CASSFGTALDEQYF	TGTGCCAGCAGCTTCGGGACCGCGCTGGACGAGCAGTACTTC
TRBV20-1	TRBD2	-	TRBJ2-3	CSATRGRADTQYF	TGCAGTGCCACGCGGGGGAGAGCAGATACGCAGTATTTT
TRBV12-3/TRBV12-4	-	few	TRBJ1-2	CASSFRQGEANYGYTF	TGTGCCAGCAGTTTTCGGCAGGGAGAGGCCAACTATGGCTACACCTTC
TRBV29-1	TRBD2	-	TRBJ2-5	CSVETGTSGQETQYF	TGCAGCGTGGAAACCGGGACTAGCGGCCAAGAGACCCAGTACTTC
TRBV29-1	TRBD2	-	TRBJ2-5	CSVAGREGTQYF	TGCAGCGTTGCCGGGAGGGAGGGGACCCAGTACTTC
TRBV27	-	-	TRBJ2-6	CASSLVGTGANVLTF	TGTGCCAGCAGTTTAGTTGGGACTGGGGCCAACGTCCTGACTTTC
TRBV5-6	-	many	TRBJ1-2	CASSLVSDYGYTF	TGTGCCAGCAGCTTGGTGTCAGACTATGGCTACACCTTC
TRBV28	-	once	TRBJ2-5	CASSPPYGRYQETQYF	TGTGCCAGCAGTCCCCCCTACGGGCGATACCAAGAGACCCAGTACTTC
TRBV4-2	TRBD1	few	TRBJ1-4	CASSPGQGTNEKLFF	TGTGCCAGCAGCCCCGGACAGGGAACTAATGAAAAACTGTTTTTT
TRBV20-1	TRBD2	few	TRBJ2-1	CSARDVTSLNEQFF	TGCAGTGCTAGAGACGTGACTAGCCTCAATGAGCAGTTCTTC
TRBV12-3/TRBV12-4	TRBD2	-	TRBJ2-1	CASSLSRGLAPDTYNEQFF	TGTGCCAGCAGTTTATCCCGCGGACTAGCGCCCGACACCTACAATGAGCAGTTCTTC
TRBV30	-	-	TRBJ1-2	CAWEGGHYGYTF	TGTGCCTGGGAGGGGGGCCACTATGGCTACACCTTC
TRBV7-9	TRBD2	many	TRBJ2-1	CASSLARTSGISYNEQFF	TGTGCCAGCAGCTTAGCGCGGACTAGCGGGATATCCTACAATGAGCAGTTCTTC
TRBV20-1	TRBD2	many	TRBJ2-1	CSASAPTSGAEQFF	TGCAGTGCTAGCGCCCCGACTAGCGGGGCCGAGCAGTTCTTC
TRBV5-1	-	many	TRBJ2-7	CASREADGYEQYF	TGCGCCAGCAGAGAGGCAGACGGGTACGAGCAGTACTTC
TRBV20-1	-	few	TRBJ2-2	CSASLQLNTGELFF	TGCAGTGCTAGCTTACAGTTGAACACCGGGGAGCTGTTTTTT
TRBV20-1	TRBD2	-	TRBJ2-7	CSASGRADYEQYF	TGCAGTGCTAGCGGGAGGGCCGACTACGAGCAGTACTTC
TRBV20-1	TRBD1	-	TRBJ2-7	CSARETGGNLYEQYF	TGCAGTGCTAGAGAGACAGGGGGCAATCTCTACGAGCAGTACTTC
TRBV21-1	-	-	TRBJ2-1	CASSIRGGFSSYNEQFF	TGTGCCAGCAGCATAAGGGGGGGATTTAGCTCCTACAATGAGCAGTTCTTC
TRBV4-1	TRBD1	-	TRBJ1-1	CASSQGTGMRGMNTEAFF	TGCGCCAGCAGCCAAGGGACAGGGATGAGGGGGATGAACACTGAAGCTTTCTTT
TRBV4-3	-	few	TRBJ2-6	CASSQERLLSGANVLTF	TGCGCCAGCAGCCAAGAAAGGCTACTCTCTGGGGCCAACGTCCTGACTTTC
TRBV7-2	TRBD1	few	TRBJ1-1	CASSFRQGAEAFF	TGTGCCAGCAGCTTTCGACAGGGGGCTGAAGCTTTCTTT
TRBV5-1	-	-	TRBJ2-5	CASSSGQRETQYF	TGCGCCAGCAGCTCCGGACAGAGGGAGACCCAGTACTTC
TRBV11-2	TRBD2	many	TRBJ2-1	CASSLLMGGNNEQFF	TGTGCCAGCAGCCTCCTGATGGGAGGGAACAATGAGCAGTTCTTC
TRBV6-1	TRBD1	-	TRBJ1-5	CASTWSGTGGNQPQHF	TGTGCCAGCACCTGGTCGGGGACAGGGGGCAATCAGCCCCAGCATTTT
TRBV6-5	-	-	TRBJ2-7	CASGLTGPYEQYF	TGTGCCAGCGGTCTGACAGGCCCCTACGAGCAGTACTTC
TRBV4-3	TRBD1	many	TRBJ2-7	CASSQESPGQGMGQYF	TGCGCCAGCAGCCAAGAAAGTCCGGGACAGGGGATGGGGCAGTACTTC
TRBV29-1	TRBD2	-	TRBJ2-1	CSVNTGLAGDNEQFF	TGCAGCGTGAACACCGGACTAGCGGGGGACAATGAGCAGTTCTTC